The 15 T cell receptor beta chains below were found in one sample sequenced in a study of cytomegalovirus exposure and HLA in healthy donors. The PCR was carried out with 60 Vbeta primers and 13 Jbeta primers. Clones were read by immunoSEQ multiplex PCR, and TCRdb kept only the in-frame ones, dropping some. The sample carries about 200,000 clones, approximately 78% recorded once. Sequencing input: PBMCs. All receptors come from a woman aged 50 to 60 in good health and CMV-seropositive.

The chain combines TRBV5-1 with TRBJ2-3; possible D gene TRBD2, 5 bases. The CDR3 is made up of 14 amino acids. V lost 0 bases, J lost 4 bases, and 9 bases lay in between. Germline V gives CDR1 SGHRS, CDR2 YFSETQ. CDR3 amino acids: CASSLATTADTQYF. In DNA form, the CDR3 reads TGCGCCAGCAGCTTGGCGACTACCGCAGATACGCAGTATTTT. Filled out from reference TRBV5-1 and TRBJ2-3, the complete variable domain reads KAGVTQTPRYLIKTRGQQVTLSCSPISGHRSVSWYQQTPGQGLQFLFEYFSETQRNKGNFPGRFSGRQFSNSRSEMNVSTLELGDSALYLCASSLATTADTQYFGPGTRLTVL.

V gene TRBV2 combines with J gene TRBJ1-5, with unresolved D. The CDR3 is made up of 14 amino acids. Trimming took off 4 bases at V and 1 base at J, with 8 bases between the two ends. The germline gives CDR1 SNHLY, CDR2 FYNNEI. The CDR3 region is CASSGTASNQPQHF. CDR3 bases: TGTGCCAGCAGTGGCACAGCCAGCAATCAGCCCCAGCATTTT.

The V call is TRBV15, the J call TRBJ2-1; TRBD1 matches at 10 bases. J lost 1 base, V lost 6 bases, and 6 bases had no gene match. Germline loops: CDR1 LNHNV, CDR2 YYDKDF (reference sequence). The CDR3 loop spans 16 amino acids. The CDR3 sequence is CATSTGTGVSYNEQFF. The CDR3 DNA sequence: TGTGCCACCAGTACCGGGACAGGGGTTTCCTACAATGAGCAGTTCTTC.

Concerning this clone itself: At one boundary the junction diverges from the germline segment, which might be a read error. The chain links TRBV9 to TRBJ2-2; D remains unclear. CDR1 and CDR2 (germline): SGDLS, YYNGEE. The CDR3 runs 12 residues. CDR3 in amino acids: CAGSPQAGELFF. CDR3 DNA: TGTGCCGGCAGCCCCCAGGCCGGGGAGCTGTTTTTT. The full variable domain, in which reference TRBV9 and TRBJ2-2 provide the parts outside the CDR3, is DSGVTQTPKHLITATGQRVTLRCSPRSGDLSVYWYQQSLDQGLQFLIQYYNGEERAKGNILERFSAQQFPDLHSELNLSSLELGDSALYFCAGSPQAGELFFGEGSRLTVL.

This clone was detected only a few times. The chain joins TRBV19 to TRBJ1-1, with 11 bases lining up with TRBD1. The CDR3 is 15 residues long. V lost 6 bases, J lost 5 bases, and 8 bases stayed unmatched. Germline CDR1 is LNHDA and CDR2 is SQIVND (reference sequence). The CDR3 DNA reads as TGTGCCAGTAGATCATTCGGACAGGGGGCAACTGAAGCTTTCTTT. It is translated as CASRSFGQGATEAFF.

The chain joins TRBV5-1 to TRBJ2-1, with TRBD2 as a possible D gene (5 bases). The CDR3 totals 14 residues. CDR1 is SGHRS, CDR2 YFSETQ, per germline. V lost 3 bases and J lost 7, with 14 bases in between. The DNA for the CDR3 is TGCGCCAGCAGCTCGCTAGCAATCTCGAATGAGCAGTTCTTC. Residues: CASSSLAISNEQFF.

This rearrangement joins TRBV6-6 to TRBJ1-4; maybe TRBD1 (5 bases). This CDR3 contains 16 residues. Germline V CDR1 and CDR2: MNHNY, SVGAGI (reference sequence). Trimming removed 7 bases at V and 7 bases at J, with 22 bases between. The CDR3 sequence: CASTKGVGFVSEKLFF. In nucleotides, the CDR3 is TGTGCCAGCACCAAAGGGGTGGGTTTTGTCAGTGAAAAACTGTTTTTT.

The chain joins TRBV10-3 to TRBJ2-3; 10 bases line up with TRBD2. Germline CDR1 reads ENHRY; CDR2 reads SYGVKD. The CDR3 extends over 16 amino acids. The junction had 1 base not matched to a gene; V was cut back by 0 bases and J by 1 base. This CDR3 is CAISESSGGGTDTQYF. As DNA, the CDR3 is TGTGCCATCAGTGAGTCGAGCGGGGGGGGCACAGATACGCAGTATTTT.

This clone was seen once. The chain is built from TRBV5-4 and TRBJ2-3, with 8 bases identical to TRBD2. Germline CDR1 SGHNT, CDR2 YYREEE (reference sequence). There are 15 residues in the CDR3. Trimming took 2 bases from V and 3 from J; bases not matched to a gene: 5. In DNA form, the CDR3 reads TGTGCCAGCAGCTTAGCGGGAGCAGGAACAGATACGCAGTATTTT. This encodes CASSLAGAGTDTQYF.

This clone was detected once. The DNA of the CDR3 is TGTGCCAGCTCACAGACAGGTGCCTTTAGTCAGCCCCAGCATTTT. Its translation is CASSQTGAFSQPQHF. The chain links TRBV18 to TRBJ1-5; TRBD1 is a possible D gene (6 bases). This CDR3 has 15 amino acids. Germline CDR1 and CDR2: KGHSH and LQKENI. V lost 4 bases and J 6 bases, leaving 16 bases between the germline ends.

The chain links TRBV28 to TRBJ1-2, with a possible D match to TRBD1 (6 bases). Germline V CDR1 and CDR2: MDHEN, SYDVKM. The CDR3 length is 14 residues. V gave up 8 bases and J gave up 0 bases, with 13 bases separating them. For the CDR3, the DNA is TGTGCCAGCCGCAGGGGTCCGACTAACTATGGCTACACCTTC. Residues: CASRRGPTNYGYTF.

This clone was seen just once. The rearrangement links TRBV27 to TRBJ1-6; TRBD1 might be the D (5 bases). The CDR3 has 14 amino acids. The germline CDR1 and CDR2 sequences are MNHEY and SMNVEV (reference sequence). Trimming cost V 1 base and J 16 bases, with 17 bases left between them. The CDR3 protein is CASSLYSPGYPLHF. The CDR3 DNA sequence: TGTGCCAGCAGTTTATATTCCCCAGGGTACCCGCTCCACTTT.

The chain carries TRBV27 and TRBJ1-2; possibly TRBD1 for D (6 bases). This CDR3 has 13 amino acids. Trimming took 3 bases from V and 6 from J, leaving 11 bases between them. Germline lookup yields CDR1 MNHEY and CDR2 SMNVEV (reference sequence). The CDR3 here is CASSFEQGHGYTF. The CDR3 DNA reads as TGTGCCAGCAGTTTTGAACAGGGTCATGGCTACACCTTC.

The CDR3 bases are TGTGCCAGCAGCTTGCAAAGGGGGACCGAGCAGTACTTC. Its translation is CASSLQRGTEQYF. The chain is built from TRBV7-3 and TRBJ2-5; D is possibly TRBD1 (6 bases). The DNA end is a closer match to TRBJ2-7, so the J assignment may be wrong. The germline CDR1 and CDR2 sequences are SGHTA and FQGTGA. This CDR3 is 13 amino acids long.

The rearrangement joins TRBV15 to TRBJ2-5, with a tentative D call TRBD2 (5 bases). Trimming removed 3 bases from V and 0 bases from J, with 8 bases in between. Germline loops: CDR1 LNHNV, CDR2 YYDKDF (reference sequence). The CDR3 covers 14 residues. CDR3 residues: CATSRRGYQETQYF. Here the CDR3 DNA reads TGTGCCACCAGCAGGCGCGGGTACCAAGAGACCCAGTACTTC.